This T cell receptor (beta chain) was profiled in a study of blood T cell repertoires in COVID-19. The table came from immunoSEQ multiplex PCR; TCRdb's copy has only in-frame clones and leaves some out. Of under 250,000 clones listed, around 80% were seen once; the top ten hold 3.4%. Trimming stripped 1 base from V and 2 bases from J, with 10 bases between. Germline V gene lookup returns CDR1 MNHNY and CDR2 SVGAGI (reference sequence). The CDR3 sequence is 15 residues long. The V call is TRBV6-6, the J call TRBJ2-3; D is perhaps TRBD2 (6 bases). The material sequenced was peripheral blood. The receptor was isolated from a woman younger than 35 with acute or convalescent COVID-19. This CDR3 reads CASSYFAGNTDTQYF. The CDR3 nucleotides read TGTGCCAGCAGTTACTTTGCGGGGAACACAGATACGCAGTATTTT.